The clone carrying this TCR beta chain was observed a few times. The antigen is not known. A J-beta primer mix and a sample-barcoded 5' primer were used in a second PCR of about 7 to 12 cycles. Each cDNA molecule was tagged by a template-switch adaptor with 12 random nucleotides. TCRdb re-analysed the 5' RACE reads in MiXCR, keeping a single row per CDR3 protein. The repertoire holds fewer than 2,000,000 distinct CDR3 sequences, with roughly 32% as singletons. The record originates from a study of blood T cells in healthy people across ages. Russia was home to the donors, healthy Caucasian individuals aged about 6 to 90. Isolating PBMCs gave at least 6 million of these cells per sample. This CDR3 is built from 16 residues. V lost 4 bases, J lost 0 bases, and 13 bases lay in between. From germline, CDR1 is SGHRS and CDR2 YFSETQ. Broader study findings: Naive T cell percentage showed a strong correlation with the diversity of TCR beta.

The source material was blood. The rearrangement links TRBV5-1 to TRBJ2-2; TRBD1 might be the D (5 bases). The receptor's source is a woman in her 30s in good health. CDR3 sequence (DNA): TGCGCCAGCAGCCCTACAGGAGATGCGAACACCGGGGAGCTGTTTTTT. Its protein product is CASSPTGDANTGELFF.